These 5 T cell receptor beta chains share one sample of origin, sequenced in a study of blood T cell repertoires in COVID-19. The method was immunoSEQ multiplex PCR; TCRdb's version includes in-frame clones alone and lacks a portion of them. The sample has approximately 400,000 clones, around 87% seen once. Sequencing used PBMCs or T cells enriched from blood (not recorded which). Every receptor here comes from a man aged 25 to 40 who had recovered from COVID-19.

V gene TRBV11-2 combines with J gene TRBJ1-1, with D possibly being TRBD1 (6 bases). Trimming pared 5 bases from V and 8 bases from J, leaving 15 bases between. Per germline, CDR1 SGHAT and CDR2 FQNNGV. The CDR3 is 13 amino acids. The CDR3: CASSHHQDREAFF. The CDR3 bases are TGTGCCAGCAGCCACCACCAGGACAGAGAAGCTTTCTTT. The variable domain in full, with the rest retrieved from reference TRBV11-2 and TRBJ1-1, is EAGVAQSPRYKIIEKRQSVAFWCNPISGHATLYWYQQILGQGPKLLIQFQNNGVVDDSQLPKDRFSAERLKGVDSTLKIQPAKLEDSAVYLCASSHHQDREAFFGQGTRLTVV.

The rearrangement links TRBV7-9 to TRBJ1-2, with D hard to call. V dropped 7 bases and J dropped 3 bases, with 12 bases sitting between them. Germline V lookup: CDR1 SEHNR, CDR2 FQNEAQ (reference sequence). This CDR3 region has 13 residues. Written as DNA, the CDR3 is TGTGCCAGCATGGCGGGGTTGGACTATGGCTACACCTTC. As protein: CASMAGLDYGYTF.

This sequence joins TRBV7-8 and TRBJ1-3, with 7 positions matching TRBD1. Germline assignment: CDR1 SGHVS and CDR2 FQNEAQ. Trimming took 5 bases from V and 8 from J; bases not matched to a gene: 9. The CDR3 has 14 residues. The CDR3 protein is CASSGGQRAHTIYF. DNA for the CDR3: TGTGCCAGCAGCGGGGGACAGAGGGCCCACACCATATATTTT.

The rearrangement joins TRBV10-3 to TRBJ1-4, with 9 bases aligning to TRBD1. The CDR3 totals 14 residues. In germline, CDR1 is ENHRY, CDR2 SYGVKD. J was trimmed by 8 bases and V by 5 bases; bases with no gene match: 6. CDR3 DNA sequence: TGTGCCATCAGTTTAGGACAGGGGCAAGAAAAACTGTTTTTT. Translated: CAISLGQGQEKLFF.

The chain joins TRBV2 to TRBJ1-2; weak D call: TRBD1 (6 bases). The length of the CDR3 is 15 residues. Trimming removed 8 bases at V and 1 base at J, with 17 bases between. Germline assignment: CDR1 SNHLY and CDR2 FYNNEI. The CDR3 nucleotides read TGTGCCAGCTTGGAAACGACAGGTTTTAACTATGGCTACACCTTC. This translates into CASLETTGFNYGYTF.